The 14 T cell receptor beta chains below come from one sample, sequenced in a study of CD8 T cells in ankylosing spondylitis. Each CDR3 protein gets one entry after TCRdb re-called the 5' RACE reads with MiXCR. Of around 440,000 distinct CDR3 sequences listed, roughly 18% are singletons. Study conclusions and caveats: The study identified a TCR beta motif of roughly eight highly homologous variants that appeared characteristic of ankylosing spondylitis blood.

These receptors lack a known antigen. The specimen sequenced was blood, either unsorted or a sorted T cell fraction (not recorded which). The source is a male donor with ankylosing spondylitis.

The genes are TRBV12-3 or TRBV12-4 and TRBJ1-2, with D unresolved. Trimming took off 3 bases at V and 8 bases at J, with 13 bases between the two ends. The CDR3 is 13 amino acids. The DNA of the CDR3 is TGTGCCAGCAGTTTTCGTGAGGGTCGGGGCTACACCTTC. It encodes CASSFREGRGYTF.

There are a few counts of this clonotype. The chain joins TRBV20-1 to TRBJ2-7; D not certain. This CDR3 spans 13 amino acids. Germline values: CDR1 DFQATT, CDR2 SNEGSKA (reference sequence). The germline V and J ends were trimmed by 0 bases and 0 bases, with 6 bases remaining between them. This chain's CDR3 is CSARDHSSYEQYF. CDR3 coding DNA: TGCAGTGCTAGAGATCACAGCTCCTACGAGCAGTACTTC.

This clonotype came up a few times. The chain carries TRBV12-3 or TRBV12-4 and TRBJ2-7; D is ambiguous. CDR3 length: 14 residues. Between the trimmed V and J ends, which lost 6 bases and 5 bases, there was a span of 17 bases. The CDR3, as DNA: TGTGCCAGCAGAACCCAGGACGGTTCCAACGAGCAGTACTTC. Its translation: CASRTQDGSNEQYF.

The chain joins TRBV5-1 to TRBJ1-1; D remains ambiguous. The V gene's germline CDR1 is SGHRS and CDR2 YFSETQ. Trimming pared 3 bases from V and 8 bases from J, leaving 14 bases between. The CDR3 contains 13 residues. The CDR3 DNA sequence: TGCGCCAGCAGCTCCCCGGGAGCCACCGAAGCTTTCTTT. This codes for CASSSPGATEAFF.

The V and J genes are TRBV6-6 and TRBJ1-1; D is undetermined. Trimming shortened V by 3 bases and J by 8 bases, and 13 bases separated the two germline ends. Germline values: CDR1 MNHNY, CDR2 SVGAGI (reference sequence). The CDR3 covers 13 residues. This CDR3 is CASSYGFREEAFF. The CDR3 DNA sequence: TGTGCCAGCAGTTATGGGTTTAGGGAGGAAGCTTTCTTT.

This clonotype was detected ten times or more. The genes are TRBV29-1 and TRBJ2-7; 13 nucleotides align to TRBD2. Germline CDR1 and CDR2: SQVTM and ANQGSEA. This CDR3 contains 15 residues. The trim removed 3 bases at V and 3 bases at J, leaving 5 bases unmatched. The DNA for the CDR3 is TGCAGCGTTGAGAGGGGGACTAGCGGGAACTACGAGCAGTACTTC. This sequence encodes CSVERGTSGNYEQYF.

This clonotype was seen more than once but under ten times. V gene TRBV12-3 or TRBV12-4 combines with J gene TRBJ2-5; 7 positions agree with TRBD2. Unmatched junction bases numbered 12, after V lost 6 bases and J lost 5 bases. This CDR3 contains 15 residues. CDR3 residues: CASSPRLAGPETQYF. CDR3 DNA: TGTGCCAGCAGCCCCCGACTAGCCGGTCCGGAGACCCAGTACTTC.

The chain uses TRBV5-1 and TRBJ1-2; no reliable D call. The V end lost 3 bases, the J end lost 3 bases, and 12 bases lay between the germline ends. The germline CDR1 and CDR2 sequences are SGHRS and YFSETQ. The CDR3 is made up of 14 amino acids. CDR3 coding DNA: TGCGCCAGCAGCTCTACGAGGCAGGACTATGGCTACACCTTC. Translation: CASSSTRQDYGYTF.

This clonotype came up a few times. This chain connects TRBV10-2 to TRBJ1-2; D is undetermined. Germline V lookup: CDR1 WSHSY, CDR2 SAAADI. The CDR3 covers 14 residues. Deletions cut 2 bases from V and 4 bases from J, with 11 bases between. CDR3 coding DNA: TGCGCCAGCAGTGAGCCAGCAGCTAGCTATGGCTACACCTTC. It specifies CASSEPAASYGYTF.

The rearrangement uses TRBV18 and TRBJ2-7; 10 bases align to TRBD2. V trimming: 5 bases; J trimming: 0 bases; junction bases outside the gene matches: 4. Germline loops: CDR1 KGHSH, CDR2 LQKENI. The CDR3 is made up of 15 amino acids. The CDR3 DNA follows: TGTGCCAGCTCAACGGGACTAGCGAGCTCCTACGAGCAGTACTTC. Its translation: CASSTGLASSYEQYF. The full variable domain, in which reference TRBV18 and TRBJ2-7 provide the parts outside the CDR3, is NAGVMQNPRHLVRRRGQEARLRCSPMKGHSHVYWYRQLPEEGLKFMVYLQKENIIDESGMPKERFSAEFPKEGPSILRIQQVVRGDSAAYFCASSTGLASSYEQYFGPGTRLTVT.

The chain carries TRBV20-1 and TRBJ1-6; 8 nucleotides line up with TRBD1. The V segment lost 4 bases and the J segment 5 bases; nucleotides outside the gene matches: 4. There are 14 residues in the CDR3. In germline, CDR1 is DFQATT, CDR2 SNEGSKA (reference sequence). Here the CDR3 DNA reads TGCAGTGCTACCGACAGGGGAGATAATTCACCCCTCCACTTT. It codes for CSATDRGDNSPLHF.

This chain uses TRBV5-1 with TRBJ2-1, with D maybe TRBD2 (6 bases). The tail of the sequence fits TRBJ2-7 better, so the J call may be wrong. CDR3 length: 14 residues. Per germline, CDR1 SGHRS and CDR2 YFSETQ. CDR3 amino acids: CASSPRESYNEQYF. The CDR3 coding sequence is TGCGCCAGCAGCCCACGGGAGTCTTACAATGAGCAGTACTTC.

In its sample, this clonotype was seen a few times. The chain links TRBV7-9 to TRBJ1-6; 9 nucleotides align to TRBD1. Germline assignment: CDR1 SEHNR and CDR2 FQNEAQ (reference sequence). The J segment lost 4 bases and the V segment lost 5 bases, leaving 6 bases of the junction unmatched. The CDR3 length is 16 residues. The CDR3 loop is CASSNGQGFYNSPLHF. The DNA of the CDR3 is TGTGCCAGCAGCAACGGACAGGGGTTTTATAATTCACCCCTCCACTTT.

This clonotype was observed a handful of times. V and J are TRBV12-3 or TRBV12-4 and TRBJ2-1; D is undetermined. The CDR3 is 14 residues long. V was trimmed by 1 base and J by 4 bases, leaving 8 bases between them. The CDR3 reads CASSLGVVYNEQFF. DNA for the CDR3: TGTGCCAGCAGTTTAGGCGTCGTGTACAATGAGCAGTTCTTC.